This entry lists 27 T cell receptor beta chains sequenced from one sample in a study of T cells in Graves' hyperthyroidism and ophthalmopathy. Researchers took RNA transcripts and amplified the TCR beta CDR3 regions from them. A set of HTBI primers served as the primers for a first-round RT-PCR of the TCR CDR3. TCRdb re-called the multiplex PCR reads with MiXCR, one entry per CDR3 protein. The table records about 640,000 distinct CDR3 sequences, around 20% of them present only once. Material for sequencing was blood. These receptors originate from a man aged 30 to 39 with Graves' ophthalmopathy.

There are a few counts of this clonotype. The chain joins TRBV6-1 to TRBJ2-1; maybe TRBD2 (6 bases). This CDR3 region has 14 residues. The germline CDR1 and CDR2 sequences are MNHNS and SASEGT. The ends were cut back, 8 bases at V and 3 bases at J, with 14 bases in the middle. The CDR3 region is CASRLVGGYNEQFF. The CDR3 DNA sequence: TGTGCCAGCCGTTTGGTGGGGGGCTACAATGAGCAGTTCTTC.

In its sample, this clonotype was seen once. The chain uses TRBV27 and TRBJ2-7; 7 bases map to TRBD2. V trimming: 6 bases; J trimming: 0 bases; junction bases outside the gene matches: 8. Germline loops: CDR1 MNHEY, CDR2 SMNVEV (reference sequence). CDR3 length: 15 amino acids. CDR3 protein: CASRKSGESSYEQYF. DNA of the CDR3: TGTGCCAGCAGAAAAAGCGGGGAGAGCTCCTACGAGCAGTACTTC.

This chain connects TRBV27 to TRBJ1-1, with D hard to call. Germline V lookup: CDR1 MNHEY, CDR2 SMNVEV (reference sequence). V was cut by 2 bases and J by 3 bases, with 13 bases left in between. The CDR3 covers 15 residues. CDR3 DNA: TGTGCCAGCAGTTTAAGTGTTTCGGCTCACACTGAAGCTTTCTTT. Its protein is CASSLSVSAHTEAFF.

The V call is TRBV10-3, the J call TRBJ1-2; D is ambiguous. The length of the CDR3 is 13 residues. Germline assignment: CDR1 ENHRY and CDR2 SYGVKD. V was trimmed by 0 bases and J by 2 bases, leaving 4 bases between them. The CDR3 DNA is TGTGCCATCAGTGAGTCAGGGAACTATGGCTACACCTTC. Translating it yields CAISESGNYGYTF.

There are many counts of this clonotype. The CDR3 nucleotides are TGTGCCAGCTCACCGGACAGGACCCACTACGAGCAGTACTTC. The encoded protein is CASSPDRTHYEQYF. The rearrangement links TRBV18 to TRBJ2-7; 7 bases are a match to TRBD1. Trimming at V came to 3 bases and at J to 3 bases, leaving 5 bases not matched to a gene. This CDR3 is built from 14 residues. Germline CDR1 reads KGHSH; CDR2 reads LQKENI.

The chain is built from TRBV7-8 and TRBJ1-5; D is unresolved. Trimming removed 5 bases at V and 0 bases at J, with 11 bases between. CDR1 and CDR2 from the germline V gene are SGHVS and FQNEAQ. The CDR3 is 15 amino acids. The CDR3 DNA reads TGTGCCAGCAGCCTTACACGTTATAGCAATCAGCCCCAGCATTTT. This codes for CASSLTRYSNQPQHF.

The J gene is TRBJ1-5, the V gene TRBV10-3; TRBD1 might be the D (6 bases). V lost 3 bases and J lost 9, with 21 bases in between. Germline-derived CDR1 and CDR2 are ENHRY and SYGVKD. CDR3 size: 16 residues. The chain's CDR3 is CAISDGRDTLKRPQHF. The CDR3 DNA reads as TGTGCCATCAGTGATGGTCGGGACACCCTGAAACGGCCCCAGCATTTT.

This clonotype was seen many times. This chain uses TRBV28 with TRBJ2-5; no definite D call. The CDR3 runs 15 residues. CDR1 and CDR2 (germline): MDHEN, SYDVKM. The V end was cut by 3 bases, the J end by 2 bases, with 13 bases between. The CDR3 DNA reads TGTGCCAGCAGTTTCGGTAGAGTGATTCAAGAGACCCAGTACTTC. It is translated as CASSFGRVIQETQYF. Drawing the rest from reference TRBV28 and TRBJ2-5, the complete variable domain is DVKVTQSSRYLVKRTGEKVFLECVQDMDHENMFWYRQDPGLGLRLIYFSYDVKMKEKGDIPEGYSVSREKKERFSLILESASTNQTSMYLCASSFGRVIQETQYFGPGTRLLVL.

This clonotype turned up a few times. The V gene is TRBV12-3 or TRBV12-4, the J gene TRBJ1-4, with D unclear. Trimming cost V 7 bases and J 0 bases, with 15 bases left between them. The CDR3 is 16 residues long. CDR3 protein: CASTPGWSATNEKLFF. The CDR3, as DNA: TGTGCCAGCACTCCCGGCTGGTCCGCAACTAATGAAAAACTGTTTTTT.

The chain recombines TRBV6-1 with TRBJ2-7, with D uncertain. The CDR3 totals 16 residues. Germline CDR1 MNHNS, CDR2 SASEGT. Trimming cost V 0 bases and J 5 bases, with 17 bases left between them. The CDR3 DNA reads TGTGCCAGCAGTGAAGCTGGGGTAACCTCGGGTAACGAGCAGTACTTC. Protein: CASSEAGVTSGNEQYF.

This clonotype was counted many times. This chain uses TRBV18 with TRBJ1-3, with a possible D match to TRBD1 (5 bases). V was pared by 3 bases and J by 2 bases, with 8 bases between. This CDR3 is 14 amino acids long. The germline V gene has CDR1 KGHSH and CDR2 LQKENI. The CDR3 reads CASSPEGTGNTIYF. DNA of the CDR3: TGTGCCAGCTCACCCGAGGGGACTGGAAACACCATATATTTT.

This clonotype was picked up many times. The chain combines TRBV30 with TRBJ1-1; 8 bases are a match to TRBD1. Germline trimming cut 4 bases from V and 3 bases from J; bases unmatched to any gene: 4. CDR1 GTSNPN and CDR2 SVGIG come from the germline V gene (reference sequence). This CDR3 has 13 amino acids. The CDR3 reads CAWKAGGYTEAFF. The CDR3 nucleotides read TGTGCCTGGAAAGCAGGGGGCTACACTGAAGCTTTCTTT.

This clonotype was seen many times. The J gene is TRBJ2-4, the V gene TRBV11-2; 11 positions match TRBD1. J was trimmed by 7 bases and V by 5 bases; bases with no gene match: 10. The germline V gene encodes CDR1 SGHAT and CDR2 FQNNGV. CDR3 length: 16 amino acids. This CDR3 is CASSPRTGGTWNIQYF. DNA of the CDR3: TGTGCCAGCAGCCCCAGGACAGGGGGCACGTGGAACATTCAGTACTTC.

The chain employs TRBV9 and TRBJ1-2; D is unclear. Germline loops: CDR1 SGDLS, CDR2 YYNGEE. The CDR3 runs to 13 residues. V lost 0 bases, J lost 7 bases, and 10 bases lay in between. The CDR3 DNA reads TGTGCCAGCAGCGTAGCTGAGCGGGCTGGCTACACCTTC. Translation gives CASSVAERAGYTF.

This chain joins TRBV9 and TRBJ1-4; 9 bases are a match to TRBD1. Looked up from germline, CDR1 is SGDLS and CDR2 is YYNGEE. Trimming cost V 4 bases and J 3 bases; bases outside gene matches: 4. The CDR3 spans 15 residues. The CDR3: CASSTQGAANEKLFF. The CDR3 coding sequence is TGTGCCAGCAGCACACAGGGGGCTGCTAATGAAAAACTGTTTTTT.

The chain joins TRBV5-4 to TRBJ2-7, with 8 bases matching TRBD1. J lost 6 bases, V lost 6 bases, and 11 bases had no gene match. This CDR3 contains 14 residues. The germline V gene encodes CDR1 SGHNT and CDR2 YYREEE (reference sequence). Here the CDR3 reads CASNPGTGSAEQYF. As DNA, the CDR3 is TGTGCCAGCAACCCCGGGACAGGTTCGGCCGAGCAGTACTTC.

This chain uses TRBV27 with TRBJ2-5; 7 nucleotides align to TRBD1. The CDR3 is 13 amino acids. Trimming took 6 bases from V and 3 from J; bases not matched to a gene: 4. The germline CDR1 and CDR2 sequences are MNHEY and SMNVEV (reference sequence). This CDR3 is CASRRQGEETQYF. The CDR3 bases are TGTGCCAGCAGAAGACAGGGTGAAGAGACCCAGTACTTC.

This clonotype was observed many times. The chain uses TRBV3-1 and TRBJ2-1; unclear D gene. The germline CDR1 and CDR2 sequences are LGHDT and YNNKEL (reference sequence). This CDR3 has 17 residues. V was cut by 1 base and J by 0 bases, with 13 bases left in between. Here the CDR3 reads CASSQVRRFSSYNEQFF. The CDR3 bases are TGTGCCAGCAGCCAAGTAAGGCGGTTCAGCTCCTACAATGAGCAGTTCTTC.

This clonotype was observed a single time. A much larger clone lies a single base off, so this may be a read error. The chain couples TRBV25-1 to TRBJ2-1, with 14 bases lining up with TRBD2. The V gene's germline CDR1 is MGHDK and CDR2 SYGVNS. CDR3 size: 15 residues. Losses at the gene ends were 10 bases for V and 8 bases for J; bases not matched to a gene: 10. The CDR3 nucleotides read TGTGCCATCAGGGGCGGGACTAGCGGGAGCGATGAGCAGTTCTTC. This sequence encodes CAIRGGTSGSDEQFF.

The V gene is TRBV5-8, the J gene TRBJ1-2; D perhaps matches TRBD1 (5 bases). The CDR3 loop spans 17 amino acids. The V end lost 1 base, the J end lost 4 bases, and 20 bases lay between the germline ends. Germline loops: CDR1 SGHTS, CDR2 YDEGEE. CDR3: CASSLRVTGQGAYGYTF. The CDR3 DNA sequence: TGTGCCAGCAGCTTGCGGGTCACGGGGCAGGGAGCCTATGGCTACACCTTC. The variable domain in full, completed from reference TRBV5-8 and TRBJ1-2, reads EAGVTQSPTHLIKTRGQQATLRCSPISGHTSVYWYQQALGLGLQFLLWYDEGEERNRGNFPPRFSGRQFPNYSSELNVNALELEDSALYLCASSLRVTGQGAYGYTFGSGTRLTVV.

Only a few counts were recorded for this clonotype. This chain links TRBV6-1 with TRBJ2-6; D is ambiguous. V was pared by 6 bases and J by 4 bases, with 7 bases between. This CDR3 contains 13 residues. The germline V gene has CDR1 MNHNS and CDR2 SASEGT. The CDR3 reads CASSPEGANVLTF. The CDR3 DNA follows: TGTGCCAGCAGCCCTGAGGGGGCCAACGTCCTGACTTTC.

A few counts support this clonotype. The chain combines TRBV29-1 with TRBJ2-5, with D uncertain. This CDR3 has 14 residues. Trimming pared 3 bases from V and 1 base from J, leaving 12 bases between. Germline V CDR1 and CDR2: SQVTM, ANQGSEA. The CDR3 DNA reads TGCAGCGTTGAGCCCCAGGACCGCCAAGAGACCCAGTACTTC. Residues: CSVEPQDRQETQYF.

The sample holds a few counts of this clonotype. V and J are TRBV10-3 and TRBJ2-1, with D perhaps TRBD1 or TRBD2 (5 bases each). The CDR3 consists of 16 residues. Deletions cut 7 bases from V and 6 bases from J, with 22 bases between. Germline CDR1 ENHRY, CDR2 SYGVKD. CDR3 nucleotides: TGTGCCATCACTAGGGACGAAAAACTTGGGGGCAATGAGCAGTTCTTC. Translating gives CAITRDEKLGGNEQFF.

Points on this clonotype: This could be a read error, since a much larger clone is one nucleotide away. The CDR3 reads CASSLGGRAPLHF. CDR3 coding DNA: TGTGCCAGCAGCTTAGGGGGGAGGGCCCCCCTCCACTTT. The chain joins TRBV11-2 to TRBJ1-6; the D gene is possibly TRBD1 (5 bases). The V and J ends lost 1 base and 13 bases respectively, with 11 bases between them. Germline-derived CDR1 and CDR2 are SGHAT and FQNNGV. The length of the CDR3 is 13 residues. The entire variable domain, with the rest obtained from reference TRBV11-2 and TRBJ1-6, is as follows: EAGVAQSPRYKIIEKRQSVAFWCNPISGHATLYWYQQILGQGPKLLIQFQNNGVVDDSQLPKDRFSAERLKGVDSTLKIQPAKLEDSAVYLCASSLGGRAPLHFGNGTRLTVT.

This clonotype was counted between two and nine times. This rearrangement joins TRBV20-1 to TRBJ2-7, with 8 bases lining up with TRBD2. With 5 bases clipped from V and 1 base from J, the junction kept 10 bases outside the gene matches. CDR3 length: 15 residues. Germline-derived CDR1 and CDR2 are DFQATT and SNEGSKA (reference sequence). CDR3 coding DNA: TGCAGTGCTGGACGTTCCGGGACTAGTTCCTACGAGCAGTACTTC. Amino acid sequence: CSAGRSGTSSYEQYF.

In nucleotides, the CDR3 is TGTGCCTGGAGTGTCCCTGGGCTAGCCAAAAACATTCAGTACTTC. Residues: CAWSVPGLAKNIQYF. This chain connects TRBV30 to TRBJ2-4; D not resolved. Germline CDR1 is GTSNPN and CDR2 is SVGIG (reference sequence). Between the trimmed V and J ends, which lost 0 bases and 0 bases, there was a span of 9 bases. The CDR3 runs 15 residues.

This clonotype was seen many times. The J gene is TRBJ2-7, the V gene TRBV20-1, with D perhaps TRBD1 (7 bases). Germline V gene sequence: CDR1 DFQATT, CDR2 SNEGSKA (reference sequence). CDR3 length: 14 residues. Trimming took 6 bases from V and 2 from J, leaving 17 bases between them. CDR3 sequence (DNA): TGCAGTGCCAGGGGGGAGCAGGGGGCCTACGAGCAGTACTTC. It codes for CSARGEQGAYEQYF.